The 13 T cell receptor beta chains below come from one sample, sequenced in a study of blood T cell repertoires in COVID-19. Method: immunoSEQ multiplex PCR; TCRdb's copy keeps in-frame clones and lacks some. In the table there are over 120,000 clones, around 90% of which are singletons. What was sequenced was peripheral blood. Receptor source: a man in his sixties or seventies with acute or convalescent COVID-19.

The V and J genes are TRBV7-2 and TRBJ2-1, with D possibly being TRBD2 (6 bases). The CDR3 spans 13 residues. V was pared by 5 bases and J by 9 bases, with 14 bases between. Germline CDR1 is SGHTA and CDR2 is FQGNSA. The CDR3 region is CASSVAGGTEQFF. DNA for the CDR3: TGTGCCAGCAGCGTGGCTGGCGGGACTGAGCAGTTCTTC.

V and J are TRBV7-2 and TRBJ2-1, with 8 bases fitting TRBD2. Germline assignment: CDR1 SGHTA and CDR2 FQGNSA. The CDR3 loop spans 15 amino acids. V gave up 5 bases and J gave up 2 bases; unmatched junction bases: 5. CDR3 loop: CASSTLAETYNEQFF. DNA of the CDR3: TGTGCCAGCAGCACACTAGCGGAGACCTACAATGAGCAGTTCTTC.

This chain links TRBV30 with TRBJ1-2; no clear D. The ends were cut back, 0 bases at V and 5 bases at J, with 4 bases in the middle. This CDR3 comprises 11 residues. Germline loops: CDR1 GTSNPN, CDR2 SVGIG (reference sequence). This chain's CDR3 is CAWSVSYGYTF. DNA for the CDR3: TGTGCCTGGAGTGTTAGTTATGGCTACACCTTC.

The V call is TRBV2, the J call TRBJ2-3; 9 bases align to TRBD1. V gave up 11 bases and J gave up 2 bases; unmatched junction bases: 2. Germline CDR1 SNHLY, CDR2 FYNNEI. The CDR3 loop spans 12 amino acids. The CDR3 DNA is TGTGCCGGGGACAGGGACACAGATACGCAGTATTTT. Residues: CAGDRDTDTQYF. Looking up the rest from reference TRBV2 and TRBJ2-3 gives the full variable domain: EPEVTQTPSHQVTQMGQEVILRCVPISNHLYFYWYRQILGQKVEFLVSFYNNEISEKSEIFDDQFSVERPDGSNFTLKIRSTKLEDSAMYFCAGDRDTDTQYFGPGTRLTVL.

V is TRBV7-3 and J is TRBJ2-2, with 7 bases lining up with TRBD1. The germline V gene has CDR1 SGHTA and CDR2 FQGTGA. This CDR3 has 16 amino acids. J lost 2 bases, V lost 2 bases, and 5 bases had no gene match. CDR3 DNA sequence: TGTGCCAGCAGCTTAGAGGGGGCGATTAACACCGGGGAGCTGTTTTTT. Its translation is CASSLEGAINTGELFF.

A single count supports this clone. This chain uses TRBV7-2 with TRBJ2-5; 8 positions match TRBD2. V lost 5 bases, J lost 6 bases, and 17 bases stayed unmatched. Per germline, CDR1 SGHTA and CDR2 FQGNSA. The CDR3 covers 17 residues. As DNA, the CDR3 is TGTGCCAGCAGCCCGCGGGCGATGAGCGGGGGTGGGAAGACCCAGTACTTC. Translated, it gives CASSPRAMSGGGKTQYF.

This chain joins TRBV11-3 and TRBJ2-7, with 9 bases fitting TRBD2. This CDR3 region has 14 residues. The germline V gene encodes CDR1 SGHNT and CDR2 YENEEA. Trimming at V came to 3 bases and at J to 5 bases, leaving 5 bases not matched to a gene. DNA for the CDR3: TGTGCCAGCAGCTTTCGCGGGAGGGCGGACGAGCAGTACTTC. Protein product: CASSFRGRADEQYF.

The chain employs TRBV7-2 and TRBJ2-5; 9 bases fit TRBD2. Germline V CDR1 and CDR2: SGHTA, FQGNSA. This CDR3 spans 13 amino acids. J lost 12 bases, V lost 1 base, and 6 bases had no gene match. The CDR3 coding sequence is TGTGCCAGCAGCTTAGAAACTAGCGGGTCGGAGTACTTC. Translated: CASSLETSGSEYF.

This clone appeared once. The chain carries TRBV4-1 and TRBJ2-2; a possible D gene is TRBD1 (6 bases). This CDR3 comprises 14 residues. CDR1 and CDR2 from the germline V gene are MGHRA and YSYEKL. Trimming shortened V by 5 bases and J by 4 bases, and 11 bases separated the two germline ends. The CDR3 loop reads CASSEPRGTGELFF. CDR3 DNA sequence: TGCGCCAGCAGCGAACCCAGGGGCACCGGGGAGCTGTTTTTT.

This rearrangement joins TRBV4-1 to TRBJ1-4; 8 bases align to TRBD1. Germline trimming cut 3 bases from V and 7 bases from J; bases unmatched to any gene: 7. The CDR3 runs 15 residues. Germline values: CDR1 MGHRA, CDR2 YSYEKL. The CDR3 bases are TGCGCCAGCAGCCAGAGGTCAGGGGGCCGTGAAAAACTGTTTTTT. Protein product: CASSQRSGGREKLFF.

The chain joins TRBV5-1 to TRBJ2-5, with D perhaps matching TRBD2 (6 bases). This CDR3 spans 15 amino acids. Germline V CDR1 and CDR2: SGHRS, YFSETQ. Trimming pared 6 bases from V and 5 bases from J, leaving 20 bases between. The CDR3 loop reads CASNPSEGRVETQYF. The CDR3 DNA reads TGCGCCAGCAACCCCTCGGAGGGAAGGGTCGAGACCCAGTACTTC.

The J gene is TRBJ2-7, the V gene TRBV19; a weak D match, TRBD2 (6 bases). The germline CDR1 and CDR2 sequences are LNHDA and SQIVND (reference sequence). CDR3 length equals 13 residues. Trimming left V 4 bases short and J 1 base short, with 8 bases between. The CDR3 region has the DNA TGTGCCAGTAGTAGGGACTCTTCCTACGAGCAGTACTTC. Translation gives CASSRDSSYEQYF.

The chain employs TRBV6-5 and TRBJ1-6; 7 nucleotides line up with TRBD1. This CDR3 region has 15 residues. Trimming removed 0 bases from V and 13 bases from J; junction bases left unmatched: 9. Germline CDR1 and CDR2: MNHEY and SVGAGI. As DNA, the CDR3 is TGTGCCAGCAGTTACTCCCCGCAGGGGGAGTTGCCCCTCCACTTT. This translates into CASSYSPQGELPLHF.